A selection of T cell receptor beta chains follows, all from one sample in a study of Ad26.COV2.S vaccination and SARS-CoV-2 variants. This table comes from immunoSEQ multiplex PCR, and its TCRdb copy is limited to in-frame clones, with some not included. The sample has fewer than 900,000 clones, more than 70% seen once. The sample in question was peripheral blood, obtained in a trial of Ad26.COV2.S vaccine versus placebo. All receptors derive from a person aged 18-65 years who received the Ad26.COV2.S COVID-19 vaccine or a placebo. CDR3s include the opening cysteine and the closing phenylalanine or tryptophan.

V gene: TRBV18; J gene: TRBJ2-2; CDR3 protein: CASSPLWTANTGELFF
V gene: TRBV5-1; J gene: TRBJ2-1; CDR3 protein: CASSYRTGNPPYNEQFF
V gene: TRBV7-2; J gene: TRBJ2-3; CDR3 protein: CASSPPEFGNADTQYF
V gene: TRBV5-1; J gene: TRBJ1-3; CDR3 protein: CASSTQGSGNTIYF
V gene: TRBV7-2; J gene: TRBJ2-5; CDR3 protein: CASSTGLPQGETQYF
V gene: TRBV24-1; J gene: TRBJ1-2; CDR3 protein: CATSEGGAGVGAFYTF
V gene: TRBV11-2; J gene: TRBJ2-5; CDR3 protein: CASSWDRVQETQYF
V gene: TRBV11-2; J gene: TRBJ2-1; CDR3 protein: CASSSGTGVYNEQFF
V gene: TRBV4-3; J gene: TRBJ1-2; CDR3 protein: CASSQEDRFYGYTF
V gene: TRBV2; J gene: TRBJ2-3; CDR3 protein: CASRPGQGSDTQYF
V gene: TRBV9; J gene: TRBJ1-4; CDR3 protein: CASSVEPAMDEKLFF
V gene: TRBV14; J gene: TRBJ2-7; CDR3 protein: CASSQDRGRLSYEQYF
V gene: TRBV7-2; J gene: TRBJ2-1; CDR3 protein: CASSLGGTYNEQFF
V gene: TRBV6-5; J gene: TRBJ1-2; CDR3 protein: CASSSGTKYGYTF
V gene: TRBV7-9; J gene: TRBJ2-3; CDR3 protein: CASSYSPDTQYF
V gene: TRBV6-1; J gene: TRBJ2-5; CDR3 protein: CASSPPQETQYF
V gene: TRBV29-1; J gene: TRBJ1-1; CDR3 protein: CSGTGPLNTEAFF
V gene: TRBV29-1; J gene: TRBJ2-1; CDR3 protein: CSVAKGNSGGVPNEQFF
V gene: TRBV5-4; J gene: TRBJ1-6; CDR3 protein: CASSHPGQNSYNSPLHF
V gene: TRBV5-1; J gene: TRBJ2-1; CDR3 protein: CASSLQGLAGVEQFF
V gene: TRBV29-1; J gene: TRBJ1-2; CDR3 protein: CSVEPQGAGGYTF
V gene: TRBV24-1; J gene: TRBJ2-1; CDR3 protein: CATSDPGTGDHNEQFF
V gene: TRBV29-1; J gene: TRBJ2-3; CDR3 protein: CSGGSWKDTQYF
V gene: TRBV5-1; J gene: TRBJ1-6; CDR3 protein: CASSLATSNSPLHF
V gene: TRBV5-1; J gene: TRBJ2-1; CDR3 protein: CASSLATAGEQFF
V gene: TRBV30; J gene: TRBJ1-2; CDR3 protein: CAWSLRGDYGYTF
V gene: TRBV5-6; J gene: TRBJ1-2; CDR3 protein: CASSFLGLNYGYTF
V gene: TRBV4-2; J gene: TRBJ1-5; CDR3 protein: CASSQDPASWESNQPQHF
V gene: TRBV2; J gene: TRBJ2-3; CDR3 protein: CASSDTYTDTQYF
V gene: TRBV18; J gene: TRBJ2-7; CDR3 protein: CASSPPGDPYEQYF
V gene: TRBV6-6; J gene: TRBJ2-1; CDR3 protein: CASSYSIQNEQFF
V gene: TRBV5-5; J gene: TRBJ2-2; CDR3 protein: CASSVRLTGELFF
V gene: TRBV5-6; J gene: TRBJ2-7; CDR3 protein: CASSFDSPYEQYF
V gene: TRBV4-2; J gene: TRBJ2-7; CDR3 protein: CASSDRPYEQYF
V gene: TRBV4-1; J gene: TRBJ2-7; CDR3 protein: CASSQGIGSSSSYEQYF
V gene: TRBV6-5; J gene: TRBJ1-6; CDR3 protein: CASSYFGTGFSPLHF
V gene: TRBV7-9; J gene: TRBJ1-6; CDR3 protein: CASTERGPGGNSPLHF
V gene: TRBV12-3/TRBV12-4; J gene: TRBJ2-3; CDR3 protein: CASSFGGPDTQYF
V gene: TRBV11-2; J gene: TRBJ2-5; CDR3 protein: CASRGGQETQYF
V gene: TRBV2; J gene: TRBJ1-1; CDR3 protein: CASRNRGMNTEAFF
V gene: TRBV24-1; J gene: TRBJ2-1; CDR3 protein: CATSESLGSRWEQFF
V gene: TRBV5-6; J gene: TRBJ2-1; CDR3 protein: CASTRSPSGTTFLEQFF